The 4 T cell receptor beta chains below were found in one sample sequenced in a study of response to subunit inactivated influenza vaccine (dated by TCRdb to 2016 to 2019). The library was produced with RT-PCR. The data were produced on an Illumina HiSeq 2500. Starting from the raw public reads, TCRdb applied fastp trimming at Q25, assembled clones with MiXCR and retained in-frame beta chains. Every entry covers one CDR3 protein and lists the most common genes and DNA from its rows. The sample table shows about 520,000 distinct CDR3 sequences, and about 25% are seen once. The ten largest clonotypes hold over 1.5% of the sample. The specimen was CD4+ T cells sorted from PBMCs, collected about 5 days after vaccination. The receptors here all came from a man between 45 and 60 years old who received an inactivated influenza vaccine. Donor details come from another sample of the same person, matched by shared clones.

This clonotype has a single count. A much larger clone sits a single nucleotide away, making a read error possible. This chain links TRBV24-1 with TRBJ2-2; D might be TRBD1 (6 bases). CDR1 is KGHDR, CDR2 SFDVKD, per germline. V was shortened by 3 bases and J by 0 bases, with 7 bases between the two germline ends. The CDR3 has 15 residues. CDR3 region: CATSDGTSNTGELFF. In nucleotides, the CDR3 is TGTGCCACCAGTGATGGGACATCGAACACCGGGGAGCTGTTTTTT.

The chain links TRBV9 to TRBJ2-2; 7 nucleotides agree with TRBD2. Germline CDR1 SGDLS, CDR2 YYNGEE. The V segment lost 0 bases and the J segment 5 bases; nucleotides outside the gene matches: 7. The CDR3 is 16 residues long. The CDR3 loop reads CASSVGGRAGTGELFF. The CDR3 DNA is TGTGCCAGCAGCGTAGGAGGGAGGGCAGGAACCGGGGAGCTGTTTTTT. Drawing the rest from reference TRBV9 and TRBJ2-2, the complete variable domain is DSGVTQTPKHLITATGQRVTLRCSPRSGDLSVYWYQQSLDQGLQFLIQYYNGEERAKGNILERFSAQQFPDLHSELNLSSLELGDSALYFCASSVGGRAGTGELFFGEGSRLTVL.

The rearrangement joins TRBV7-2 to TRBJ2-5; 9 bases fit TRBD1. This CDR3 spans 14 amino acids. Germline V lookup: CDR1 SGHTA, CDR2 FQGNSA. Unmatched junction bases numbered 8, after V lost 5 bases and J lost 7 bases. The CDR3 DNA follows: TGTGCCAGCAGCACCCAACAGGGGGCCGGGACCCAGTACTTC. This gives the protein CASSTQQGAGTQYF. The variable domain in full, with the rest retrieved from reference TRBV7-2 and TRBJ2-5, is GAGVSQSPSNKVTEKGKDVELRCDPISGHTALYWYRQSLGQGLEFLIYFQGNSAPDKSGLPSDRFSAERTGGSVSTLTIQRTQQEDSAVYLCASSTQQGAGTQYFGPGTRLLVL.

The chain uses TRBV20-1 and TRBJ2-5, with D unclear. V shed 4 bases and J shed 1 base, with 10 bases lying between them. CDR1 is DFQATT and CDR2 is SNEGSKA in the germline V gene (reference sequence). This CDR3 has 13 amino acids. CDR3 nucleotide sequence: TGCAGTGCTAAAATTGGCGTCCAAGAGACCCAGTACTTC. It codes for CSAKIGVQETQYF.